The next 28 T cell receptor beta chains were all read from a single sample in a study of immune aging and cytomegalovirus after organ transplant. For these receptors, no antigen is known. The sample's time point: five sample-tagged time points from pre-transplant (day -1) to day 368 post-transplant, pooled. BD Rhapsody targeted mRNA and AbSeq chemistry was used for microwell cell capture and library preparation. One entry per CDR3 protein results from TCRdb running MiXCR on the single-cell sequencing reads. The table shows approximately 22,000 distinct CDR3 sequences, with approximately 40% occurring only once. Specimen: CMV peptide-activated CD4+ and CD8+ T cells sorted from blood, collected at five time points, pooled. Subset described: sorted CD8+CD137+ and CD4+CD154+ T cells after about 12 h CMV IE-1 peptide stimulation. The receptors originated from a female donor who had a heart transplant and CMV viremia.

As concerns this clonotype: Relative to the germline gene, one junction end is altered; a read error may explain this. The chain uses TRBV9 and TRBJ2-2, with 7 bases matching TRBD2. In germline, CDR1 is SGDLS, CDR2 YYNGEE. This CDR3 spans 17 amino acids. The DNA of the CDR3 is TGTGCCAGCAGCGCCTCAGCTAGCGGAAGAAAAGCCGGGGGGCTGTTTTTT. Translated, it gives CASSASASGRKAGGLFF. The complete variable domain, with remaining parts taken from reference TRBV9 and TRBJ2-2, reads DSGVTQTPKHLITATGQRVTLRCSPRSGDLSVYWYQQSLDQGLQFLIQYYNGEERAKGNILERFSAQQFPDLHSELNLSSLELGDSALYFCASSASASGRKAGGLFFGEGSRLTVL.

This clonotype was recorded once. The J gene is TRBJ2-2, the V gene TRBV11-3, with D maybe TRBD1 (6 bases). Germline CDR1 is SGHNT and CDR2 is YENEEA. The CDR3 loop spans 15 amino acids. Between the trimmed V and J ends, which lost 5 bases and 7 bases, there was a span of 17 bases. CDR3 nucleotides: TGTGCCAGCAGCCTCGGGACATGGCTTGACGGGGAGCTGTTTTTT. This gives the protein CASSLGTWLDGELFF.

This clonotype is classed as medium-sized. The chain is built from TRBV12-3 or TRBV12-4 and TRBJ2-3, with D possibly TRBD2 on 6 matching bases. The V and J ends lost 6 bases and 0 bases respectively, with 13 bases between them. The length of the CDR3 is 15 residues. In DNA form, the CDR3 reads TGTGCCAGCAGCCCACTAAGCGGGAGCACAGATACGCAGTATTTT. Its protein is CASSPLSGSTDTQYF.

In its sample, this clonotype was seen a few times. The chain carries TRBV7-9 and TRBJ2-3; D gene uncertain. The assigned J gene may be wrong: the sequence end matches TRBJ1-5 better. The CDR3 runs to 14 residues. Looked up from germline, CDR1 is SEHNR and CDR2 is FQNEAQ (reference sequence). The CDR3 nucleotides are TGTGCCAGCAGCCTGAAAGGAAGCACAGATACGCAGCATTTT. It is translated as CASSLKGSTDTQHF.

This clonotype was counted only a few times. The chain carries TRBV19 and TRBJ2-7, with 8 bases aligning to TRBD1. The V and J ends lost 3 bases and 3 bases, in that order; junction bases with no gene match: 1. CDR3 length: 13 residues. The V gene's germline CDR1 is LNHDA and CDR2 SQIVND (reference sequence). In DNA, the CDR3 is TGTGCCAGTAGTATCGGACAGGGCTACGAGCAGTACTTC. This translates into CASSIGQGYEQYF.

Judged by abundance, this clonotype is medium-sized. The chain links TRBV2 to TRBJ2-1, with 7 positions matching TRBD2. The CDR3 totals 10 residues. J lost 16 bases, V lost 3 bases, and 3 bases had no gene match. Germline lookup yields CDR1 SNHLY and CDR2 FYNNEI. The DNA of the CDR3 is TGTGCCAGCAGTGAGGGAGGGCCATTCTTC. It codes for CASSEGGPFF.

CDR3 region: CATSRRDGEQFF. The CDR3 DNA follows: TGTGCCACCAGCCGTCGGGATGGTGAGCAGTTCTTC. The chain is built from TRBV15 and TRBJ2-1, with D tentatively TRBD2 (5 bases). This CDR3 comprises 12 residues. Trimming left V 5 bases short and J 9 bases short, with 11 bases between. Germline V CDR1 and CDR2: LNHNV, YYDKDF (reference sequence).

This clonotype showed up many times. The V gene is TRBV12-3 or TRBV12-4, the J gene TRBJ1-3, with 7 nucleotides matching TRBD1. Trimming removed 6 bases from V and 4 bases from J; junction bases left unmatched: 9. The CDR3 loop spans 15 amino acids. CDR3 DNA sequence: TGTGCCAGCAGCACTGACAGGGAGGCGGGAAACACCATATATTTT. Protein: CASSTDREAGNTIYF.

The table lists this clonotype with a few counts. Relative to the germline gene, one junction end is altered; a read error may explain this. The chain uses TRBV12-3 or TRBV12-4 and TRBJ1-2; 7 bases fit TRBD1. The CDR3 is 12 amino acids. The CDR3 sequence is CASRRTGGGYAF. The CDR3 nucleotides are TGTGCCAGCCGCAGGACAGGCGGCGGCTACGCCTTC.

The chain is built from TRBV20-1 and TRBJ2-3, with D possibly being TRBD2 (6 bases). V lost 4 bases and J lost 1, with 15 bases in between. The CDR3 is 15 amino acids. Looked up from germline, CDR1 is DFQATT and CDR2 is SNEGSKA (reference sequence). The CDR3 sequence is CSATTWRGRTDTQYF. DNA of the CDR3: TGCAGTGCTACAACTTGGAGGGGCCGCACAGATACGCAGTATTTT.

This chain links TRBV12-3 or TRBV12-4 with TRBJ2-3; 7 bases map to TRBD2. The CDR3 consists of 13 residues. V lost 11 bases and J lost 7; bases outside the gene matches: 12. This CDR3 is CASGAGVEYTQYF. The CDR3 DNA reads as TGTGCCTCCGGCGCGGGAGTGGAGTATACGCAGTATTTT.

With respect to this clonotype: A read error may produce the germline difference seen at one junction end. The V call is TRBV20-1, the J call TRBJ2-7, with 9 bases fitting TRBD2. Germline CDR1 and CDR2: DFQATT and SNEGSKA (reference sequence). The CDR3 is made up of 15 amino acids. The CDR3 nucleotides are TGCAGTGCTAGAGAGGTGCTAGCGGGGCACATAGAGCTGTACTTC. Amino acids: CSAREVLAGHIELYF.

This clonotype was seen repeatedly, ten times or more. The rearrangement links TRBV5-1 to TRBJ2-5; 8 nucleotides agree with TRBD1. The CDR3 contains 13 residues. V trimming: 4 bases; J trimming: 5 bases; junction bases outside the gene matches: 4. Germline V CDR1 and CDR2: SGHRS, YFSETQ. CDR3 sequence (DNA): TGCGCCAGCAGCAGAGGACAGGGTGAGACCCAGTACTTC. Translating it yields CASSRGQGETQYF.

In this sample, this clonotype turned up a few times. The chain links TRBV27 to TRBJ2-6; D is tentatively TRBD1 or TRBD2 (6 bases each). The germline V and J ends were trimmed by 3 bases and 2 bases, with 14 bases remaining between them. Germline values: CDR1 MNHEY, CDR2 SMNVEV (reference sequence). This CDR3 contains 17 residues. This CDR3 is CASSFPKGGTGANVLTF. The CDR3 DNA follows: TGTGCCAGCAGTTTCCCCAAGGGGGGCACTGGGGCCAACGTCCTGACTTTC.

The rearrangement uses TRBV4-1 and TRBJ2-7; a possible D gene is TRBD1 (5 bases). CDR3 length: 15 residues. In germline, CDR1 is MGHRA, CDR2 YSYEKL. The V end was cut by 0 bases, the J end by 2 bases, with 11 bases between. CDR3 protein: CASSQDDRETYEQYF. Written as DNA, the CDR3 is TGCGCCAGCAGCCAAGATGACAGAGAAACCTACGAGCAGTACTTC.

The CDR3 protein is CSVAMGGYTF. The CDR3 DNA follows: TGCAGCGTTGCGATGGGAGGCTACACCTTC. The chain carries TRBV29-1 and TRBJ1-2; no reliable D call. From germline, CDR1 is SQVTM and CDR2 ANQGSEA. The CDR3 extends over 10 amino acids. The V end was cut by 4 bases, the J end by 8 bases, with 8 bases between.

The chain couples TRBV20-1 to TRBJ2-7; D may be TRBD1 or TRBD2 (5 bases each). The V and J ends lost 4 bases and 4 bases respectively, with 17 bases between them. Per the germline V gene, CDR1 is DFQATT and CDR2 is SNEGSKA (reference sequence). CDR3 size: 14 residues. The CDR3 loop reads CSAIWSGTPYEQYF. In DNA form, the CDR3 reads TGCAGTGCTATCTGGTCAGGGACCCCATACGAGCAGTACTTC.

This clonotype was recorded at least ten times. This chain links TRBV5-1 with TRBJ1-6; weak D call: TRBD1 (5 bases). The CDR3 runs 18 residues. Trimming removed 1 base at V and 0 bases at J, with 14 bases between. Germline V gives CDR1 SGHRS, CDR2 YFSETQ. CDR3 in DNA: TGCGCCAGCAGCTTGAATAGCTGGGGGAGCTCCTATAATTCACCCCTCCACTTT. Its protein product is CASSLNSWGSSYNSPLHF.

The table lists this clonotype with a few counts. The V call is TRBV19, the J call TRBJ2-7, with no clear D. Germline CDR1 reads LNHDA; CDR2 reads SQIVND (reference sequence). This CDR3 has 15 residues. The ends were cut back, 6 bases at V and 2 bases at J, with 17 bases in the middle. In DNA, the CDR3 is TGTGCCAGTAGCAAAGACAAAAGGGAAACCTACGAGCAGTACTTC. As protein: CASSKDKRETYEQYF.

There are many counts of this clonotype. The chain uses TRBV12-3 or TRBV12-4 and TRBJ2-1; 14 bases align to TRBD2. CDR3 length: 18 residues. V lost 5 bases to trimming and J lost 1 base; unmatched junction nucleotides: 7. The CDR3 DNA is TGTGCCAGCAGTCCCGGGACTAGCGGGAGTCTTTCCTACAATGAGCAGTTCTTC. Translation gives CASSPGTSGSLSYNEQFF.

This clonotype was recorded many times. A read error is possible here, since a much larger clone lies one base away. This chain joins TRBV5-6 and TRBJ2-1; 7 positions agree with TRBD1. Germline CDR1 reads SGHDT; CDR2 reads YYEEEE. CDR3 length equals 17 residues. CDR3: CASSLLTGTDRYDEQFF. The CDR3 DNA reads TGTGCCAGCAGCCTACTCACCGGGACAGATCGCTACGATGAGCAGTTCTTC.

This clonotype showed up many times. The chain has TRBV27 and TRBJ2-7; D possibly corresponds to TRBD2 (5 bases). The V gene's germline CDR1 is MNHEY and CDR2 SMNVEV (reference sequence). This CDR3 comprises 14 residues. V was cut by 4 bases and J by 6 bases, with 16 bases left in between. DNA of the CDR3: TGTGCCAGCAGTTCCCGAGGACTGGCTAGCGAGCAGTACTTC. It yields the protein CASSSRGLASEQYF.

The sample holds a few counts of this clonotype. This rearrangement joins TRBV2 to TRBJ1-5; no definite D call. V was trimmed by 4 bases and J by 0 bases, leaving 10 bases between them. The germline gives CDR1 SNHLY, CDR2 FYNNEI. CDR3 length: 15 amino acids. The CDR3, as DNA: TGTGCCAGCAGTGGTATGGCAGATAGCAATCAGCCCCAGCATTTT. Its translation: CASSGMADSNQPQHF.

In regard to this clonotype: The conserved final phenylalanine or tryptophan is absent from the CDR3, which likely points to a read error. V usage is TRBV28 and J usage is TRBJ1-2; weak D call: TRBD1 (5 bases). Between the trimmed V and J ends, which lost 6 bases and 4 bases, there was a span of 18 bases. The germline CDR1 and CDR2 sequences are MDHEN and SYDVKM. This CDR3 has 15 residues. The CDR3 loop is CASRGDRDGGYGYTL. CDR3 in DNA: TGTGCCAGCAGAGGCGACCGGGACGGAGGCTATGGCTACACCCTC.

By sample fraction, this clonotype is medium-sized. The chain recombines TRBV2 with TRBJ2-3; no clear D gene. The length of the CDR3 is 14 residues. CDR1 and CDR2 (germline): SNHLY, FYNNEI. Between the trimmed V and J ends, which lost 8 bases and 0 bases, there was a span of 12 bases. The CDR3 protein is CASCGWASTDTQYF. The DNA of the CDR3 is TGTGCCAGCTGCGGATGGGCTAGCACAGATACGCAGTATTTT.

This clonotype has just a few counts. The chain uses TRBV18 and TRBJ1-1, with a weak D call TRBD1 (6 bases). The CDR3 loop spans 15 amino acids. Trimming took 0 bases from V and 3 from J, leaving 11 bases between them. The germline CDR1 and CDR2 sequences are KGHSH and LQKENI. In DNA, the CDR3 is TGTGCCAGCTCACCACCTGGGGGGCGGGACACTGAAGCTTTCTTT. Translation: CASSPPGGRDTEAFF.

Concerning this clonotype: The missing conserved phenylalanine or tryptophan at the end of this CDR3 makes a read error likely. CDR3: CASSVHGRYYGYTS. The CDR3, as DNA: TGTGCCAGCAGTGTGCATGGACGGTACTATGGCTACACCTCC. The V gene is TRBV28, the J gene TRBJ1-2; no definite D call. This CDR3 is 14 amino acids long. The V and J ends lost 5 bases and 3 bases respectively, with 13 bases between them. Germline CDR1 MDHEN, CDR2 SYDVKM.

This clonotype came up a few times. The J gene is TRBJ1-6, the V gene TRBV3-1; D is uncertain. This CDR3 region has 14 residues. Between the trimmed V and J ends, which lost 0 bases and 7 bases, there was a span of 7 bases. Germline values: CDR1 LGHDT, CDR2 YNNKEL (reference sequence). This CDR3 reads CASSQDHGNSPLHF. Written as DNA, the CDR3 is TGTGCCAGCAGCCAAGATCACGGGAATTCACCCCTCCACTTT.